The rows below give T cell receptor beta chains drawn from one sample of a study of T cell changes during pregnancy in multiple sclerosis. Assay: immunoSEQ multiplex PCR; the TCRdb copy retains only in-frame clones and omits some. The table has tens of thousands of clones, around 91% seen once. The starting material was peripheral blood, obtained in the third trimester of pregnancy. The receptors stem from a female donor in good health, enrolled as a control in a pregnancy study. Both conserved end residues are part of each CDR3. D genes are given only for firm matches. Where a row states a size, it is once, few, many or the class of an expanded clone; other rows omit it.

j_call: TRBJ2-7
d_call: TRBD1
v_call: TRBV28
clone_size: .
cdr3_aa: CASSLTGGSYEQYF
cdr3_nt: TGTGCCAGCAGTTTGACAGGGGGCTCCTACGAGCAGTACTTC

j_call: TRBJ2-1
d_call: TRBD2
v_call: TRBV19
clone_size: .
cdr3_aa: CASSIWGGGGNEQFF
cdr3_nt: TGTGCCAGTAGTATATGGGGCGGGGGGGGCAATGAGCAGTTCTTC

j_call: TRBJ2-2
d_call: TRBD1
v_call: TRBV4-2
clone_size: .
cdr3_aa: CASSQDAGTGSGELFF
cdr3_nt: TGTGCCAGCAGCCAAGATGCAGGGACAGGGTCCGGGGAGCTGTTTTTT

j_call: TRBJ2-1
d_call: .
v_call: TRBV29-1
clone_size: once
cdr3_aa: CSVEDRVSLESYNEQFF
cdr3_nt: TGCAGCGTTGAAGATCGGGTTAGCTTAGAATCCTACAATGAGCAGTTCTTC

j_call: TRBJ2-1
d_call: .
v_call: TRBV12-5
clone_size: .
cdr3_aa: CASGPPSGGPTIEQFF
cdr3_nt: TGTGCTAGTGGTCCCCCATCTGGAGGGCCTACCATTGAGCAGTTCTTC

j_call: TRBJ2-7
d_call: TRBD2
v_call: TRBV7-9
clone_size: .
cdr3_aa: CASSSLQRGPYEQYF
cdr3_nt: TGTGCCAGCAGCTCCCTCCAGCGGGGCCCCTACGAGCAGTACTTC

j_call: TRBJ2-7
d_call: .
v_call: TRBV7-8
clone_size: .
cdr3_aa: CASSLAHLGNYEQYF
cdr3_nt: TGTGCCAGCAGCTTAGCCCACCTAGGAAACTACGAGCAGTACTTC

j_call: TRBJ2-1
d_call: .
v_call: TRBV11-2
clone_size: once
cdr3_aa: CASSLAAGRLYNEQFF
cdr3_nt: TGTGCCAGCAGCTTAGCCGCGGGGCGCCTCTACAATGAGCAGTTCTTC

j_call: TRBJ2-4
d_call: .
v_call: TRBV4-1
clone_size: .
cdr3_aa: CASSHTGGAKNIQYF
cdr3_nt: TGCGCCAGCAGCCACACGGGGGGCGCCAAAAACATTCAGTACTTC

j_call: TRBJ1-2
d_call: TRBD1
v_call: TRBV5-1
clone_size: once
cdr3_aa: CASSLGPGQGDYGYTF
cdr3_nt: TGCGCCAGCAGCTTGGGCCCGGGACAGGGAGACTATGGCTACACCTTC

j_call: TRBJ2-1
d_call: TRBD1
v_call: TRBV29-1
clone_size: .
cdr3_aa: CSATGDRGEQFF
cdr3_nt: TGCAGCGCGACAGGGGATCGAGGTGAGCAGTTCTTC

j_call: TRBJ2-2
d_call: TRBD1
v_call: TRBV6-1
clone_size: .
cdr3_aa: CASLGGRELFF
cdr3_nt: TGTGCCAGTTTAGGGGGCCGGGAGCTGTTTTTT

j_call: TRBJ1-1
d_call: .
v_call: TRBV21-1
clone_size: .
cdr3_aa: CASSHRTRAFF
cdr3_nt: TGTGCCAGCAGCCACCGGACAAGAGCTTTCTTT

j_call: TRBJ2-1
d_call: .
v_call: TRBV19
clone_size: .
cdr3_aa: CATMGQTRNEQFF
cdr3_nt: TGTGCCACCATGGGGCAGACTCGCAATGAGCAGTTCTTC

j_call: TRBJ2-2
d_call: .
v_call: TRBV5-5
clone_size: .
cdr3_aa: CASSLPGLNTNTGELFF
cdr3_nt: TGTGCCAGCAGCCTCCCGGGACTCAATACGAACACCGGGGAGCTGTTTTTT

j_call: TRBJ1-1
d_call: .
v_call: TRBV4-1
clone_size: .
cdr3_aa: CASSGVEQEDTEAFF
cdr3_nt: TGCGCCAGCAGCGGAGTGGAACAGGAAGACACTGAAGCTTTCTTT

j_call: TRBJ2-7
d_call: TRBD2
v_call: TRBV10-3
clone_size: .
cdr3_aa: CAISEQGPSGTRSREQYF
cdr3_nt: TGTGCCATCAGTGAGCAAGGACCCTCCGGGACTAGGTCTAGGGAGCAGTACTTC

j_call: TRBJ2-7
d_call: .
v_call: TRBV18
clone_size: .
cdr3_aa: CASSPGAEQYF
cdr3_nt: TGTGCCAGCTCACCGGGAGCGGAGCAGTACTTC

j_call: TRBJ1-5
d_call: TRBD1
v_call: TRBV19
clone_size: .
cdr3_aa: CASSPIHQGDGQPQHF
cdr3_nt: TGTGCCAGTAGTCCCATCCACCAGGGGGACGGGCAGCCCCAGCATTTT

j_call: TRBJ2-5
d_call: .
v_call: TRBV11-2
clone_size: .
cdr3_aa: CASSWGHFQETQYF
cdr3_nt: TGTGCCAGCAGCTGGGGACACTTCCAAGAGACCCAGTACTTC

j_call: TRBJ2-1
d_call: TRBD2
v_call: TRBV28
clone_size: .
cdr3_aa: CASRLAGNNEQFF
cdr3_nt: TGTGCCAGCAGGCTAGCGGGAAACAATGAGCAGTTCTTC

j_call: TRBJ2-7
d_call: TRBD2
v_call: TRBV29-1
clone_size: .
cdr3_aa: CSVGTSGSLSLYEQYF
cdr3_nt: TGCAGCGTTGGGACTAGCGGGAGTTTATCCCTCTACGAGCAGTACTTC

j_call: TRBJ2-2
d_call: .
v_call: TRBV19
clone_size: many
cdr3_aa: CASSPSSFDTGELFF
cdr3_nt: TGTGCCAGTAGCCCTTCGTCGTTCGACACCGGGGAGCTGTTTTTT

j_call: TRBJ2-5
d_call: .
v_call: TRBV19
clone_size: .
cdr3_aa: CASSIGGPETQYF
cdr3_nt: TGTGCCAGTAGTATCGGCGGTCCAGAGACCCAGTACTTC

j_call: TRBJ2-3
d_call: TRBD2
v_call: TRBV25-1
clone_size: .
cdr3_aa: CASSVRGTDTQYF
cdr3_nt: TGTGCCAGCAGTGTGCGGGGGACAGATACGCAGTATTTT

j_call: TRBJ2-5
d_call: .
v_call: TRBV11-2
clone_size: .
cdr3_aa: CASSFVSSRGETQYF
cdr3_nt: TGTGCCAGCAGCTTTGTATCCTCGCGCGGGGAGACCCAGTACTTC

j_call: TRBJ1-1
d_call: .
v_call: TRBV6-1
clone_size: .
cdr3_aa: CASSEWSNRATEAFF
cdr3_nt: TGTGCCAGCAGTGAATGGAGCAACAGGGCCACTGAAGCTTTCTTT

j_call: TRBJ1-1
d_call: .
v_call: TRBV5-6
clone_size: .
cdr3_aa: CASSLGGRGAEAFF
cdr3_nt: TGTGCCAGCAGCTTAGGTGGGAGAGGCGCTGAAGCTTTCTTT

j_call: TRBJ1-6
d_call: .
v_call: TRBV9
clone_size: few
cdr3_aa: CASSVALADHSPLHF
cdr3_nt: TGTGCCAGCAGCGTAGCTCTGGCAGATCATTCACCCCTCCACTTT

j_call: TRBJ2-3
d_call: TRBD1
v_call: TRBV19
clone_size: .
cdr3_aa: CASSIFQGTASTDTQYF
cdr3_nt: TGTGCCAGTAGTATATTTCAAGGGACAGCGAGCACAGATACGCAGTATTTT

j_call: TRBJ2-7
d_call: TRBD2
v_call: TRBV6-1
clone_size: .
cdr3_aa: CASSETSGGNYEQYF
cdr3_nt: TGTGCCAGCAGTGAGACTAGCGGGGGTAACTACGAGCAGTACTTC

j_call: TRBJ1-1
d_call: .
v_call: TRBV7-9
clone_size: .
cdr3_aa: CASSLVIGRFTEAFF
cdr3_nt: TGTGCCAGCAGCTTAGTGATAGGGAGGTTCACTGAAGCTTTCTTT

j_call: TRBJ2-7
d_call: TRBD2
v_call: TRBV19
clone_size: .
cdr3_aa: CASSPRWVAGGSYEQYF
cdr3_nt: TGTGCCAGTAGTCCTCGTTGGGTTGCGGGAGGTTCCTACGAGCAGTACTTC

j_call: TRBJ2-7
d_call: TRBD2
v_call: TRBV6-5
clone_size: once
cdr3_aa: CASRELAGGRYEQYF
cdr3_nt: TGTGCCAGCAGAGAACTAGCGGGAGGGAGGTACGAGCAGTACTTC

j_call: TRBJ2-1
d_call: .
v_call: TRBV10-3
clone_size: .
cdr3_aa: CAISDLAYSYNEQFF
cdr3_nt: TGTGCCATCAGTGACCTAGCGTACTCCTACAATGAGCAGTTCTTC

j_call: TRBJ1-2
d_call: .
v_call: TRBV29-1
clone_size: .
cdr3_aa: CSAGLGGHGYTF
cdr3_nt: TGCAGCGCTGGTTTAGGAGGCCATGGCTACACCTTC

j_call: TRBJ2-3
d_call: TRBD2
v_call: TRBV28
clone_size: .
cdr3_aa: CASSSGRAPFADTQYF
cdr3_nt: TGTGCCAGCAGTTCAGGGAGGGCCCCGTTCGCGGATACGCAGTATTTT

j_call: TRBJ1-1
d_call: TRBD1
v_call: TRBV9
clone_size: .
cdr3_aa: CASSEEQGKAFF
cdr3_nt: TGTGCCAGCAGCGAAGAACAGGGGAAAGCTTTCTTT

j_call: TRBJ1-3
d_call: .
v_call: TRBV7-8
clone_size: .
cdr3_aa: CASSLRGSSGNTIYF
cdr3_nt: TGTGCCAGCAGCTTAAGGGGCTCTTCTGGAAACACCATATATTTT

j_call: TRBJ1-1
d_call: TRBD1
v_call: TRBV5-1
clone_size: once
cdr3_aa: CASSLDSGRGTEAFF
cdr3_nt: TGCGCCAGCAGCTTGGATTCGGGCAGGGGGACTGAAGCTTTCTTT

j_call: TRBJ2-7
d_call: .
v_call: TRBV30
clone_size: .
cdr3_aa: CAWSNPYEQYF
cdr3_nt: TGTGCCTGGAGCAATCCCTACGAGCAGTACTTC